Below are 27 T cell receptor beta chains sequenced from a single sample in a study of Ad26.COV2.S vaccination and SARS-CoV-2 variants. Clones were read by immunoSEQ multiplex PCR, and TCRdb kept only the in-frame ones, dropping some. The sample records around 320,000 clones, roughly 84% being singletons. Treatment: some 19 received Ad26.COV2.S at low or high dose, single or two shots; about 5 received placebo; per-sample allocation not given. Day 63 after the first injection of vaccine or placebo was the sampling time. This sample comprised peripheral blood, obtained in a trial of Ad26.COV2.S vaccine versus placebo. All receptors derive from a person between 18 and 60 years old who received the Ad26.COV2.S COVID-19 vaccine or a placebo.

J is TRBJ1-1 and V is TRBV7-9; 10 bases are a match to TRBD1. The CDR3 contains 19 residues. V shed 4 bases and J 5 bases; nucleotides not matched to a gene: 19. CDR1 and CDR2 from the germline V gene are SEHNR and FQNEAQ (reference sequence). This chain's CDR3 is CASSYPRRDRGQGRTEAFF. CDR3 in DNA: TGTGCCAGCAGCTACCCCCGTAGAGACAGGGGGCAAGGGAGAACTGAAGCTTTCTTT.

The V and J genes are TRBV9 and TRBJ2-3; TRBD2 matches at 7 bases. CDR1 and CDR2 (germline): SGDLS, YYNGEE. The CDR3 extends over 15 amino acids. After removal of 1 base from V and 4 bases from J, the junction contained 6 bases not matched to a gene. In DNA, the CDR3 is TGTGCCAGCAGCGTATTAACGGGGGGAGCAGATACGCAGTATTTT. Protein product: CASSVLTGGADTQYF.

V is TRBV6-2 or TRBV6-3 and J is TRBJ1-1; maybe TRBD1 (6 bases). Germline CDR1 and CDR2: MNHEY and SVGEGT. Between the trimmed V and J ends, which lost 6 bases and 0 bases, there was a span of 17 bases. This CDR3 region has 16 residues. Written as DNA, the CDR3 is TGTGCCAGCAGCCCTATTACAGGGCGCCTGAACACTGAAGCTTTCTTT. Translation gives CASSPITGRLNTEAFF.

The CDR3 bases are TGTGCCAGCAGCTTACGGACAGGGGGAGTTCCCGGCTACACCTTC. Amino acid sequence: CASSLRTGGVPGYTF. The gene calls are TRBV7-9 and TRBJ1-2; 10 bases are shared with TRBD1. The V gene end was trimmed by 2 bases and the J gene end by 8 bases; junction bases not matched to a gene: 8. The CDR3 consists of 15 residues. The germline gives CDR1 SEHNR, CDR2 FQNEAQ (reference sequence).

This chain connects TRBV19 to TRBJ1-3; D may be TRBD1 (6 bases). CDR3 length: 12 residues. The V end was cut by 11 bases, the J end by 8 bases, with 16 bases between. CDR1 is LNHDA, CDR2 SQIVND, per germline (reference sequence). The CDR3, as DNA: TGTGCCCAGGGGAATCGGGGAGACACCATATATTTT. Its translation is CAQGNRGDTIYF. Full variable domain (rest looked up from reference TRBV19 and TRBJ1-3): DGGITQSPKYLFRKEGQNVTLSCEQNLNHDAMYWYRQDPGQGLRLIYYSQIVNDFQKGDIAEGYSVSREKKESFPLTVTSAQKNPTAFYLCAQGNRGDTIYFGEGSWLTVV.

The chain is built from TRBV7-2 and TRBJ1-4; D ambiguous. This CDR3 has 13 amino acids. V was shortened by 3 bases and J by 4 bases, with 6 bases between the two germline ends. The V gene's germline CDR1 is SGHTA and CDR2 FQGNSA. The CDR3 loop is CASSFGVNEKLFF. The CDR3, as DNA: TGTGCCAGCAGCTTCGGGGTTAATGAAAAACTGTTTTTT.

V and J are TRBV12-5 and TRBJ2-7; tentatively, D is TRBD1 (5 bases). V lost 1 base, J lost 3 bases, and 16 bases lay in between. The CDR3 totals 16 residues. Germline assignment: CDR1 LGHNT and CDR2 FRNRAP. The CDR3 is CASGLGQGAWGYEQYF. CDR3 coding DNA: TGTGCTAGTGGTTTGGGGCAGGGTGCGTGGGGCTACGAGCAGTACTTC.

The chain combines TRBV4-2 with TRBJ1-4; the D is unclear. The V gene's germline CDR1 is LGHNA and CDR2 YNFKEQ. V was pared by 0 bases and J by 3 bases, with 11 bases between. This CDR3 contains 16 residues. CDR3 sequence reads: CASSQDEQQPNEKLFF. The CDR3 DNA sequence: TGTGCCAGCAGCCAAGATGAGCAGCAACCTAATGAAAAACTGTTTTTT.

The gene calls are TRBV21-1 and TRBJ2-1; the table's TRBD2 call for D was not verified on the DNA. TRBV21-1 is a recognized pseudogene. This CDR3 is built from 19 residues. The CDR3 nucleotides read TGTGCCAGCAGCAAAGCGCTAAATCCGGGTGGAGTCTCCTACAATGAGCAGTTCTTC. It codes for CASSKALNPGGVSYNEQFF.

The CDR3 coding sequence is TGTGCCAGCAGCCTACCGACTAGCGGCTACAATGAGCAGTTCTTC. Amino acid sequence: CASSLPTSGYNEQFF. The chain has TRBV7-9 and TRBJ2-1; TRBD2 matches 9 bases. Trimming cost V 5 bases and J 3 bases; bases outside gene matches: 5. This CDR3 comprises 15 residues. Germline V gene data show CDR1 as SEHNR and CDR2 as FQNEAQ (reference sequence).

Only a few counts were recorded for this clone. This specimen includes other DNA sequences encoding the same CDR3. The chain links TRBV10-3 to TRBJ2-7; unclear D gene. V was cut by 3 bases and J by 1 base, with 4 bases left in between. The CDR3 runs to 12 residues. Germline CDR1 reads ENHRY; CDR2 reads SYGVKD. The CDR3 DNA reads TGTGCCATCAGTGACGGATCCTACGAGCAGTACTTC. Amino acid sequence: CAISDGSYEQYF.

This clone was seen more than once but under ten times. The chain carries TRBV5-6 and TRBJ2-5, with D possibly matching TRBD2 (5 bases). The CDR3 is 16 amino acids. V dropped 4 bases and J dropped 5 bases, with 21 bases sitting between them. Germline CDR1 reads SGHDT; CDR2 reads YYEEEE. CDR3 nucleotide sequence: TGTGCCAGCAGCCTTACCCAGGCCATCTCGGGGGAGACCCAGTACTTC. This translates into CASSLTQAISGETQYF.

Comment on this clone: Other DNA sequences in this specimen translate into the identical CDR3. V usage is TRBV7-2 and J usage is TRBJ2-6; no firm D call. Per germline, CDR1 SGHTA and CDR2 FQGNSA. Trimming removed 5 bases from V and 0 bases from J, with 8 bases in between. This CDR3 has 15 amino acids. The CDR3 nucleotides read TGTGCCAGCAGCCCGGACGTCTCTGGGGCCAACGTCCTGACTTTC. Translated, it gives CASSPDVSGANVLTF.

The gene calls are TRBV4-2 and TRBJ2-1; D uncertain. Germline V lookup: CDR1 LGHNA, CDR2 YNFKEQ. Trimming took off 0 bases at V and 2 bases at J, with 8 bases between the two ends. The CDR3 runs to 15 residues. The CDR3 spells CASSQDRLAYNEQFF. The DNA for the CDR3 is TGTGCCAGCAGCCAAGATCGGCTAGCCTACAATGAGCAGTTCTTC.

The chain's CDR3 is CASRVDSFTEAFF. In DNA, the CDR3 is TGTGCCAGCAGAGTTGACAGTTTCACTGAAGCTTTCTTT. The V gene is TRBV7-9, the J gene TRBJ1-1; D is perhaps TRBD1 (5 bases). Between the trimmed V and J ends, which lost 6 bases and 4 bases, there was a span of 12 bases. Germline lookup yields CDR1 SEHNR and CDR2 FQNEAQ (reference sequence). The CDR3 covers 13 residues. The full variable domain, in which reference TRBV7-9 and TRBJ1-1 provide the parts outside the CDR3, is DTGVSQNPRHKITKRGQNVTFRCDPISEHNRLYWYRQTLGQGPEFLTYFQNEAQLEKSRLLSDRFSAERPKGSFSTLEIQRTEQGDSAMYLCASRVDSFTEAFFGQGTRLTVV.

The chain couples TRBV4-1 to TRBJ1-5; D is uncertain. Germline V lookup: CDR1 MGHRA, CDR2 YSYEKL. Trimming took off 5 bases at V and 0 bases at J, with 17 bases between the two ends. CDR3 length: 17 residues. The CDR3 region is CASSKMRADYSNQPQHF. CDR3 coding DNA: TGCGCCAGCAGCAAGATGAGGGCAGACTATAGCAATCAGCCCCAGCATTTT.

This clone was detected once. This chain joins TRBV7-9 and TRBJ1-2; D unresolved. Trimming pared 2 bases from V and 4 bases from J, leaving 5 bases between. Looked up from germline, CDR1 is SEHNR and CDR2 is FQNEAQ (reference sequence). This CDR3 is built from 12 residues. The CDR3 nucleotides are TGTGCCAGCAGCTTAAGACTCTATGGCTACACCTTC. Translating it yields CASSLRLYGYTF. The full variable domain, its missing parts supplied by reference TRBV7-9 and TRBJ1-2, is DTGVSQNPRHKITKRGQNVTFRCDPISEHNRLYWYRQTLGQGPEFLTYFQNEAQLEKSRLLSDRFSAERPKGSFSTLEIQRTEQGDSAMYLCASSLRLYGYTFGSGTRLTVV.

The chain links TRBV4-3 to TRBJ1-2; no firm D call. CDR1 and CDR2 from the germline V gene are LGHNA and YSLEER. CDR3 size: 15 residues. Trimming took 0 bases from V and 2 from J, leaving 10 bases between them. In DNA form, the CDR3 reads TGCGCCAGCAGCCAAGATATCTCGGGAAACTATGGCTACACCTTC. This encodes CASSQDISGNYGYTF.

Here the CDR3 reads CASSISLAGADTQYF. CDR3 coding DNA: TGTGCCAGTAGTATAAGTCTAGCGGGGGCCGATACGCAGTATTTT. V and J are TRBV19 and TRBJ2-3, with TRBD2 matching 10 bases. The ends lost 2 bases at V and 6 bases at J; junction bases unmatched: 5. The CDR3 has 15 residues. Per germline, CDR1 LNHDA and CDR2 SQIVND (reference sequence).

This chain joins TRBV6-2 or TRBV6-3 and TRBJ1-1; D is unresolved. The CDR3 spans 16 residues. Trimming removed 5 bases at V and 1 base at J, with 17 bases between. In germline, CDR1 is MNHEY, CDR2 SVGEGT. The CDR3 region is CASSHGPIMGNTEAFF. The CDR3 DNA reads TGTGCCAGCAGTCACGGGCCCATCATGGGGAACACTGAAGCTTTCTTT.

V usage is TRBV7-2 and J usage is TRBJ2-2; D is ambiguous. Germline CDR1 reads SGHTA; CDR2 reads FQGNSA. The CDR3 extends over 14 amino acids. The V end was cut by 7 bases, the J end by 0 bases, with 9 bases between. DNA of the CDR3: TGTGCCAGCACCCTCCCGGCGAACACCGGGGAGCTGTTTTTT. Amino acid sequence: CASTLPANTGELFF.

This chain links TRBV18 with TRBJ1-1, with 7 bases aligning to TRBD1. CDR1 and CDR2 (germline): KGHSH, LQKENI. With 0 bases clipped from V and 7 bases from J, the junction kept 2 bases outside the gene matches. This CDR3 has 13 amino acids. The DNA of the CDR3 is TGTGCCAGCTCACCACCGGGGACAGATGAAGCTTTCTTT. Its protein is CASSPPGTDEAFF.

The chain combines TRBV4-1 with TRBJ2-2, with unresolved D. From germline, CDR1 is MGHRA and CDR2 YSYEKL. Between the trimmed V and J ends, which lost 4 bases and 7 bases, there was a span of 7 bases. The CDR3 extends over 12 amino acids. Here the CDR3 DNA reads TGCGCCAGCAGCCGCCGCGGCGGGGAGCTGTTTTTT. Residues: CASSRRGGELFF.

The rearrangement links TRBV30 to TRBJ1-2; TRBD1 aligns across 9 bases. Looked up from germline, CDR1 is GTSNPN and CDR2 is SVGIG (reference sequence). CDR3 length equals 15 residues. Trimming cost V 0 bases and J 3 bases; bases outside gene matches: 5. This CDR3 is CAWSVGTGMYYGYTF. The CDR3 nucleotides read TGTGCCTGGAGTGTAGGGACAGGGATGTACTATGGCTACACCTTC.

The chain carries TRBV3-1 (or the pseudogene TRBV3-2) and TRBJ2-1; weak D call: TRBD1 (6 bases). CDR3 size: 15 residues. CDR1 is LGHDT, CDR2 YNNKEL, per germline (reference sequence). V was shortened by 7 bases and J by 6 bases, with 19 bases between the two germline ends. The CDR3 DNA follows: TGTGCCAGCACCACCGAAGGGGGTGTCGGCAATGAGCAGTTCTTC. Its protein product is CASTTEGGVGNEQFF.

The J gene is TRBJ2-5, the V gene TRBV7-2, with a weak D call TRBD1 (6 bases). CDR3 length equals 15 residues. Trimming took 3 bases from V and 4 from J, leaving 15 bases between them. CDR1 is SGHTA and CDR2 is FQGNSA in the germline V gene. The CDR3 coding sequence is TGTGCCAGCAGCTTCGGACAGTCCTGGGCAGAGACCCAGTACTTC. Its translation: CASSFGQSWAETQYF.

This clone was picked up one time. The chain links TRBV7-9 to TRBJ2-7; 8 nucleotides line up with TRBD1. Germline values: CDR1 SEHNR, CDR2 FQNEAQ (reference sequence). This CDR3 has 15 amino acids. The V gene end was trimmed by 3 bases and the J gene end by 3 bases; junction bases not matched to a gene: 7. The CDR3 DNA reads as TGTGCCAGCAGCTTTGACAGGGGTTTTTACTACGAGCAGTACTTC. As protein: CASSFDRGFYYEQYF. The whole variable domain, remainder taken from reference TRBV7-9 and TRBJ2-7, is DTGVSQNPRHKITKRGQNVTFRCDPISEHNRLYWYRQTLGQGPEFLTYFQNEAQLEKSRLLSDRFSAERPKGSFSTLEIQRTEQGDSAMYLCASSFDRGFYYEQYFGPGTRLTVT.